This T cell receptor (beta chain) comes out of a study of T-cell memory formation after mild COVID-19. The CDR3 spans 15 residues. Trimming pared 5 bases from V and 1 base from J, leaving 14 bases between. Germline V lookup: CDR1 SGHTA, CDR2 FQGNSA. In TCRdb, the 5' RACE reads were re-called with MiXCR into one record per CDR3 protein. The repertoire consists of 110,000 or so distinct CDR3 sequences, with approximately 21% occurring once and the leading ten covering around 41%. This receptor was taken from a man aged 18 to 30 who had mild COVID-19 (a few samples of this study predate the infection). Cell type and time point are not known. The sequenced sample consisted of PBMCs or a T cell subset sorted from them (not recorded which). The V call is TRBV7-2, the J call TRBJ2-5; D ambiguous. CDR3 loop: CASSQGSLRQETQYF. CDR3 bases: TGTGCCAGCAGCCAAGGCAGCCTGCGCCAAGAGACCCAGTACTTC.